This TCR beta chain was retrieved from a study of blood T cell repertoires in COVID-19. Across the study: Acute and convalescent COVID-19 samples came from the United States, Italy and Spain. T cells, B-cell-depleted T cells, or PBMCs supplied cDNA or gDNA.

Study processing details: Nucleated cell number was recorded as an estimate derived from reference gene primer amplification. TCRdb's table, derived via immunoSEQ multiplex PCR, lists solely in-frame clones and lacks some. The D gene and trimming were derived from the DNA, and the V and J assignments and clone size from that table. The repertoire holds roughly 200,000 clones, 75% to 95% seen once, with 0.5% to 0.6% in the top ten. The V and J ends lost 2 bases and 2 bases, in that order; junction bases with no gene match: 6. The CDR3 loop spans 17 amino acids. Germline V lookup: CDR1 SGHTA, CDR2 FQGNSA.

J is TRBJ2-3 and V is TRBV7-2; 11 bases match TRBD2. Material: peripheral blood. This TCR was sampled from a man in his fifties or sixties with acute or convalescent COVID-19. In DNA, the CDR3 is TGTGCCAGCAGCTTAATGACTAGCGGGATAGCCACAGATACGCAGTATTTT. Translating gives CASSLMTSGIATDTQYF.